This T cell receptor (beta chain) was retrieved from a study of T cell responses to AZD1222 COVID-19 vaccine. Here immunoSEQ multiplex PCR was the method, and the copy in TCRdb shows in-frame clones only, minus some. The data show about 150,000 clones, about 87% seen once. This CDR3 has 15 amino acids. The V and J ends lost 0 bases and 6 bases, in that order; junction bases with no gene match: 6. Germline V gene lookup returns CDR1 SEHNR and CDR2 FQNEAQ (reference sequence). The chain combines TRBV7-9 with TRBJ1-1, with TRBD1 identical over 8 bases. The sequence derives from an adult in good health. Source: peripheral blood, taken on day 0 of AZD1222 vaccination. DNA for the CDR3: TGTGCCAGCAGCTTAGCCCAGGGGGCTCGCGCTGAAGCTTTCTTT. Encoded protein: CASSLAQGARAEAFF. The entire variable domain, with the rest obtained from reference TRBV7-9 and TRBJ1-1, is as follows: DTGVSQNPRHKITKRGQNVTFRCDPISEHNRLYWYRQTLGQGPEFLTYFQNEAQLEKSRLLSDRFSAERPKGSFSTLEIQRTEQGDSAMYLCASSLAQGARAEAFFGQGTRLTVV.